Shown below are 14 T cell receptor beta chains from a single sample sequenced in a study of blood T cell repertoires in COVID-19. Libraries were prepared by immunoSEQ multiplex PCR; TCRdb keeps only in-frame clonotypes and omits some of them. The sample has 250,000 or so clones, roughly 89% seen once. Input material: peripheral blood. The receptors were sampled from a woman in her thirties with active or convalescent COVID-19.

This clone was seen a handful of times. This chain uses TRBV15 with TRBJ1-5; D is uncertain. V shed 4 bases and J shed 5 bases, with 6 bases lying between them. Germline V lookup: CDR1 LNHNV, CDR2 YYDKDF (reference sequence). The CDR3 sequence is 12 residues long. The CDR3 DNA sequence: TGTGCCACCAGCACACGGGATCAGCCCCAGCATTTT. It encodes CATSTRDQPQHF.

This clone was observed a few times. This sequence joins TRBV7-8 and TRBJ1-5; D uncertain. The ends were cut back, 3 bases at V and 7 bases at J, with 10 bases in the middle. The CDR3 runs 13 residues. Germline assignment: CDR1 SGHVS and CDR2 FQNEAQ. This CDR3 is CASSFQPRQPQHF. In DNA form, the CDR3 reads TGTGCCAGCAGCTTTCAGCCTAGGCAGCCCCAGCATTTT.

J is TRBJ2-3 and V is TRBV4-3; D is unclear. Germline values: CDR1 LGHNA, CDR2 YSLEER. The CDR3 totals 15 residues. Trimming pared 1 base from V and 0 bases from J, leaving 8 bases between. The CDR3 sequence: CASSQAPVSTDTQYF. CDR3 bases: TGCGCCAGCAGCCAAGCACCAGTGAGCACAGATACGCAGTATTTT.

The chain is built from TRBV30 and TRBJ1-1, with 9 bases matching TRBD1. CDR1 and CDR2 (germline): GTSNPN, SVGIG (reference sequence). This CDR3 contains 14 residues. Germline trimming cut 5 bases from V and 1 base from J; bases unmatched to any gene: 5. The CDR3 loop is CAWGGQGKNTEAFF. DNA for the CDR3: TGTGCCTGGGGGGGACAGGGAAAGAACACTGAAGCTTTCTTT. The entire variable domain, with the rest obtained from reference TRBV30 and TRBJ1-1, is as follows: SQTIHQWPATLVQPVGSPLSLECTVEGTSNPNLYWYRQAAGRGLQLLFYSVGIGQISSEVPQNLSASRPQDRQFILSSKKLLLSDSGFYLCAWGGQGKNTEAFFGQGTRLTVV.

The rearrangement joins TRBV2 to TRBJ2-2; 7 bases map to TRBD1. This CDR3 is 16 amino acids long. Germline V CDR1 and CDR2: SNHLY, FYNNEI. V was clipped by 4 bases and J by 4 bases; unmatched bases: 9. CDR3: CASSALTGMATGELFF. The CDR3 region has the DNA TGTGCCAGCAGTGCTTTGACAGGGATGGCCACCGGGGAGCTGTTTTTT.

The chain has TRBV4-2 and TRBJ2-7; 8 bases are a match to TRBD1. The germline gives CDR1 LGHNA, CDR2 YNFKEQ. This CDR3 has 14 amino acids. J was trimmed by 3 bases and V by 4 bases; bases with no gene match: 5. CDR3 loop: CASSPGTGSYEQYF. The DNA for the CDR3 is TGTGCCAGCAGCCCAGGGACAGGAAGCTACGAGCAGTACTTC.

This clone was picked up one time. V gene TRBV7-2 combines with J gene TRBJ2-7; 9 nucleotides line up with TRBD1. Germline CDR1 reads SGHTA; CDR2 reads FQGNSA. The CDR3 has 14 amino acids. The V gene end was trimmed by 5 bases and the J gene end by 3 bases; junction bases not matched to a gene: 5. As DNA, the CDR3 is TGTGCCAGCAGCCGGGACAGGGATGACTACGAGCAGTACTTC. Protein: CASSRDRDDYEQYF.

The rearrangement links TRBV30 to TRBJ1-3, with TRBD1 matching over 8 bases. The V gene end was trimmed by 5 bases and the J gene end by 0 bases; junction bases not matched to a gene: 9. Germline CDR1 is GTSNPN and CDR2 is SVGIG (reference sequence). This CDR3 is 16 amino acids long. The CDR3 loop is CAWAPGGLLSGNTIYF. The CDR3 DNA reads TGTGCCTGGGCGCCAGGGGGCCTACTCTCTGGAAACACCATATATTTT.

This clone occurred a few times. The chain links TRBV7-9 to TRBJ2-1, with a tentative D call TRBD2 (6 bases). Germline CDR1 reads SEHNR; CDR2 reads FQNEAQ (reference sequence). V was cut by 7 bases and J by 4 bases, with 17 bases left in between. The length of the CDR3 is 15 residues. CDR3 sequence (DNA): TGTGCCAGCACGCCCGGGATAGCGGCTTACAATGAGCAGTTCTTC. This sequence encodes CASTPGIAAYNEQFF.

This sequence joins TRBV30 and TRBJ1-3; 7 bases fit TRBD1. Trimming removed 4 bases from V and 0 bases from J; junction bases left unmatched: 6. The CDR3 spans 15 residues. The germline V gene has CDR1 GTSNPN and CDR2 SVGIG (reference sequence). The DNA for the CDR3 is TGTGCCTGGACCCAGGGGGTGGCCTCTGGAAACACCATATATTTT. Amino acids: CAWTQGVASGNTIYF.

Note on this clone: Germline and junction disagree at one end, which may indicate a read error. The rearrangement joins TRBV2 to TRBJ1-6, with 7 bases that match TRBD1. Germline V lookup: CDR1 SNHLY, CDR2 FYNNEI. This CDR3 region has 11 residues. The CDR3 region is CASRGDSWKIF. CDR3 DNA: TGTGCCAGCAGGGGGGACAGCTGGAAAATTTTT.

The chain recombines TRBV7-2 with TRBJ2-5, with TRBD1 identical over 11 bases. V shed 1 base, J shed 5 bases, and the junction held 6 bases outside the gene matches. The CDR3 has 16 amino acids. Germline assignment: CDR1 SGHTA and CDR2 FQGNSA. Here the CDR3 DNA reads TGTGCCAGCAGCTTAGGCTGGACAGGGGGCTATGAGACCCAGTACTTC. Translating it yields CASSLGWTGGYETQYF.

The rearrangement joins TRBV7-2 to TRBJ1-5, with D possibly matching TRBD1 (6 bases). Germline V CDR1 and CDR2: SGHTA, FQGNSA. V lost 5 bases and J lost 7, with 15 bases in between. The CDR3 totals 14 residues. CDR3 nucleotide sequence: TGTGCCAGCAGCCCCGGGGCAGGGGCACAGCCCCAGCATTTT. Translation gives CASSPGAGAQPQHF.

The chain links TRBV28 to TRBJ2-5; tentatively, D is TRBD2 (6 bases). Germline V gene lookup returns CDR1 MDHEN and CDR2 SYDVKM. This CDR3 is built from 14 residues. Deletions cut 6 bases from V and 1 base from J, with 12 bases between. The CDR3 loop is CASSQGTAQETQYF. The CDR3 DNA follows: TGTGCCAGCAGCCAAGGGACTGCCCAAGAGACCCAGTACTTC.